These T cell receptor beta chains were read from a single sample in a study of shared clonotypes between healthy human individuals. Some clones are missing from TCRdb's copy, which holds only in-frame ones; the method was immunoSEQ multiplex PCR. Found here are hundreds of thousands of clones, 95% to 97% of them singletons; the top ten hold approximately 0.32%. Specimen: memory CD8+ T cells sorted from blood. These receptors were obtained from a man aged 25 to 40 in good health. Each CDR3 is given with its conserved first and last residue. D genes are given only for firm matches. Some rows have no size entry. The others give once, few or many, or a class for an expanded clone.

v_call	clone_size	d_call	j_call	cdr3_nt	cdr3_aa
TRBV19	NA	TRBD1	TRBJ1-5	TGTGCCAGTTACCGGGACAGGGAGGGGGTATATAGCAATCAGCCCCAGCATTTT	CASYRDREGVYSNQPQHF
TRBV4-2	NA	NA	TRBJ2-2	TGTGCCAGCAGCCAAGAGAACTTCCACACCGGGGAGCTGTTTTTT	CASSQENFHTGELFF
TRBV29-1	NA	TRBD2	TRBJ2-7	TGCAGCGTTGGCGGGAGGAGTTCCTACGAGCAGTACTTC	CSVGGRSSYEQYF
TRBV5-1	NA	TRBD2	TRBJ2-1	TGCGCCACCCGGACTAGCGGGAGCTCCTACAATGAGCAGTTCTTC	CATRTSGSSYNEQFF
TRBV19	once	NA	TRBJ2-1	TGTGCCAGTAGTATAATCGGGGCCAATGAGCAGTTCTTC	CASSIIGANEQFF
TRBV6-6	once	NA	TRBJ1-3	TGTGCCAGCAGTTATGACAGGGGAAACACCATATATTTT	CASSYDRGNTIYF
TRBV7-2	NA	NA	TRBJ2-1	TGTGCCAGCAGCTTAGCCCCCAGATATGAGCAGTTCTTC	CASSLAPRYEQFF
TRBV5-6	NA	NA	TRBJ2-3	TGTGCCAGCAGCTTGGCCAGGGGCCTGGTAACAGATACGCAGTATTTT	CASSLARGLVTDTQYF
TRBV30	NA	NA	TRBJ2-3	TGTGCCTGGAGTTGGGGCCCAGATACGCAGTATTTT	CAWSWGPDTQYF
TRBV4-1	NA	TRBD1	TRBJ1-2	TGCGCCAGCAGCCAAGAGGGACAGGGGGCCTATGGCTACACCTTC	CASSQEGQGAYGYTF
TRBV6-4	NA	TRBD1	TRBJ1-5	TGTGCCAGCAGTGAGCACCGGGACAGGGGCAATAACAATCAGCCCCAGCATTTT	CASSEHRDRGNNNQPQHF
TRBV4-1	once	NA	TRBJ2-3	TGCGCCAGCAGCCAAGCAGGCACAGATACGCAGTATTTT	CASSQAGTDTQYF
TRBV12-5	NA	TRBD1	TRBJ1-4	TGTGCTAGTGCCCAAGCGGGACAGGGAGGTGAAAAACTGTTTTTT	CASAQAGQGGEKLFF
TRBV5-1	NA	NA	TRBJ2-6	TGCGCCAGCAGCCGGAAGACACCGGCCTCTGGGGCCAACGTCCTGACTTTC	CASSRKTPASGANVLTF
TRBV29-1	NA	TRBD2	TRBJ2-1	TGCAGCGTTGAAGCTCCCCGCCGGGATGGGGGAGGGCGGCCCGACAATGAGCAGTTCTTC	CSVEAPRRDGGGRPDNEQFF
TRBV4-1	once	TRBD2	TRBJ2-1	TGCGCCAGCAGCCAAATGCCGACACTAGCGGGAGTGGGTAATGAGCAGTTCTTC	CASSQMPTLAGVGNEQFF
TRBV18	NA	TRBD2	TRBJ2-2	TGTGCCAGCTCACCTGGACTAGCGGGAGGGCCCTCCGGGGAGCTGTTTTTT	CASSPGLAGGPSGELFF
TRBV6-1	NA	NA	TRBJ1-1	TGTGCCAGCAGTGAAGGGTCAGGGACCCCTGGACGGAACACTGAAGCTTTCTTT	CASSEGSGTPGRNTEAFF
TRBV5-1	NA	TRBD2	TRBJ2-1	TGCGCCAGCAGCTTGGCGTCTAGCGGGAGCTACAATGAGCAGTTCTTC	CASSLASSGSYNEQFF
TRBV27	NA	TRBD1	TRBJ2-7	TGTGCCAGCAGTTTATGGTACCGGGACAGGGGAATCCACGAGCAGTACTTC	CASSLWYRDRGIHEQYF
TRBV5-4	NA	NA	TRBJ1-1	TGTGCCAGCAGCTCAGGGACTGAAAGCACTGAAGCTTTCTTT	CASSSGTESTEAFF
TRBV6-5	NA	TRBD1	TRBJ1-1	TGTGCCAGCAGTTACTTCACAGGGGAGGTGAACACTGAAGCTTTCTTT	CASSYFTGEVNTEAFF
TRBV4-1	NA	NA	TRBJ2-7	TGCGCCAGCAGCCCGGGGGATCCCTACGAGCAGTACTTC	CASSPGDPYEQYF
TRBV7-9	NA	TRBD2	TRBJ2-1	TGTGCCAGCAGCTTATCCTTACGGGAGGGCCCCTACAATGAGCAGTTCTTC	CASSLSLREGPYNEQFF
TRBV28	NA	TRBD2	TRBJ2-3	TGTGCCAGCAGCCCGGCGAGCGGGAGAACAGATACGCAGTATTTT	CASSPASGRTDTQYF